Included here is one TCR beta chain sequence, with context. Antigen specificity is unknown. The data belong to a study of T-cell memory formation after mild COVID-19. Points from the study as a whole: Pre-infection memory showed some responding clones, and this suggested that cross-reactive memory joined. A second wave expanding day 15 to 37 was CD4+-biased; contracting clones were balanced.

Barcoded TCR alpha and TCR beta cDNA libraries with UMIs came from 5'RACE using constant-segment primers. TCRdb called the 5' RACE reads again in MiXCR, with one record for every CDR3 protein. The sample gives hundreds of thousands of distinct CDR3 sequences, 20% to 25% of which show up once; around 8.1% is in the top ten. Germline values: CDR1 SEHNR, CDR2 FQNEAQ (reference sequence). The CDR3 length is 17 residues. V was cut by 6 bases and J by 1 base, with 18 bases left in between. The V and J genes are TRBV7-9 and TRBJ2-2; tentatively, D is TRBD1 or TRBD2 (5 bases each). The receptor was derived from an adult woman who had mild COVID-19 (a few samples of this study predate the infection). Cell type and time point are not known. Sample: PBMCs or a T cell subset sorted from them (not recorded which). The DNA for the CDR3 is TGTGCCAGCAGACACTGGGGGTTCGACGGGAACACCGGGGAGCTGTTTTTT. This translates into CASRHWGFDGNTGELFF.